Described below is a single T cell receptor beta chain sequence and its context. The data derive from a study of T cells after posttransplantation cyclophosphamide. Profiled with immunoSEQ multiplex PCR; TCRdb holds only in-frame clones, not every one. Of thousands of clones listed, roughly four fifths are singletons. A marrow graft followed busulfan-fludarabine conditioning, with cyclophosphamide on days +3 and +4. Between the trimmed V and J ends, which lost 2 bases and 5 bases, there was a span of 12 bases. Germline CDR1 and CDR2: MNHEY and SVGAGI. CDR3 length: 15 residues. This clonotype was obtained from a young adult male patient who received an allogeneic stem cell transplant from a related donor, was CMV-positive, and had acute GVHD only. A share of the T cells may be of graft donor origin. The input for sequencing was PBMCs, taken around 1,500 days after allogeneic stem cell transplant with posttransplant cyclophosphamide. The gene calls are TRBV6-5 and TRBJ2-2; maybe TRBD2 (5 bases). CDR3 bases: TGTGCCAGCAGTTACCGGCCAGGCGGGACCGGGGAGCTGTTTTTT. Its protein product is CASSYRPGGTGELFF.